Shown below are 25 T cell receptor beta chains from a single sample sequenced in a study of metastatic and nonmetastatic thyroid tumors (TCRdb year 2020). No patient had received any treatment before thyroid surgery. The method was PCR. The sample was run on an Illumina HiSeq 4000. TCRdb ran its own pipeline on the public reads, namely fastp trimming at Q25 and MiXCR clone calling, and kept in-frame beta chains. The sample data list about 17,000 clones, and roughly 20% of these were observed just once. Of the sample, just under 7.5% is held by the ten largest clones. What was sequenced was adjacent normal tissue. The receptors originated from a female donor with papillary thyroid cancer or a benign thyroid nodule (not recorded which). Some clones in this sample may be carry-over from other donors' samples.

A few counts support this clone. The genes are TRBV6-1 and TRBJ1-3; D remains unclear. V lost 8 bases to trimming and J lost 0 bases, with 8 bases between them. The CDR3 consists of 13 residues. Germline-derived CDR1 and CDR2 are MNHNS and SASEGT. Here the CDR3 reads CASREDSGNTIYF. CDR3 in DNA: TGTGCCAGCCGGGAGGACTCTGGAAACACCATATATTTT.

This clone came up many times. CDR3 protein: CASGRALGQGSYEQFF. The CDR3 region has the DNA TGTGCCAGCGGGCGGGCCCTGGGGCAGGGGAGCTATGAGCAGTTCTTC. The rearrangement joins TRBV7-9 to TRBJ2-1, with D perhaps TRBD1 (6 bases). The V gene's germline CDR1 is SEHNR and CDR2 FQNEAQ (reference sequence). The CDR3 loop spans 16 amino acids. The V and J ends lost 8 bases and 8 bases respectively, with 25 bases between them.

This clone was seen a handful of times. This sequence may be a read error, since a much larger clone differs from it by one base. The chain has TRBV20-1 and TRBJ1-1, with D uncertain. CDR3 length: 13 amino acids. CDR1 and CDR2 from the germline V gene are DFQATT and SNEGSKA (reference sequence). The CDR3 DNA reads as TGCAGTGCTCACCGACCGCCGAACGCTGAAGCTTTCTTT. Translated: CSAHRPPNAEAFF.

The chain couples TRBV20-1 to TRBJ1-6; D is undetermined. V dropped 5 bases and J dropped 6 bases, with 17 bases sitting between them. Germline V gives CDR1 DFQATT, CDR2 SNEGSKA (reference sequence). There are 15 residues in the CDR3. This chain's CDR3 is CSASSSVPGNSPLHF. In nucleotides, the CDR3 is TGCAGTGCTTCAAGTTCGGTGCCGGGTAATTCACCCCTCCACTTT.

This clone is deemed medium-sized. The CDR3 is CASMGQGSGYEQYF. The CDR3, as DNA: TGTGCCAGCATGGGGCAGGGGTCCGGCTACGAGCAGTACTTC. The chain combines TRBV2 with TRBJ2-7; D may be TRBD1 (6 bases). Germline V gives CDR1 SNHLY, CDR2 FYNNEI. The CDR3 contains 14 residues. V lost 7 bases and J lost 3, with 16 bases in between.

By its share, this clone is medium-sized. The chain has TRBV27 and TRBJ2-5; a possible D gene is TRBD1 (5 bases). Trimming took off 5 bases at V and 4 bases at J, with 8 bases between the two ends. The CDR3 spans 12 residues. The germline V gene has CDR1 MNHEY and CDR2 SMNVEV (reference sequence). CDR3 sequence (DNA): TGTGCCAGCAGTCCCCAGGGAGAGACCCAGTACTTC. Amino acid sequence: CASSPQGETQYF.

The chain uses TRBV9 and TRBJ2-3; 11 bases are a match to TRBD2. From germline, CDR1 is SGDLS and CDR2 YYNGEE. The CDR3 length is 18 residues. J gave up 2 bases and V 2 bases, and 10 bases lay outside the gene matches. CDR3 sequence: CASSVGAMTSGTTDTQYF. Written as DNA, the CDR3 is TGTGCCAGCAGCGTGGGAGCCATGACTAGCGGGACCACAGATACGCAGTATTTT.

This clone was recorded at least ten times. The CDR3 spells CASSQALEQFF. The DNA of the CDR3 is TGCGCCAGCAGCCAAGCGCTAGAGCAGTTCTTC. The V and J genes are TRBV4-1 and TRBJ2-1, with no clear D. V was clipped by 1 base and J by 10 bases, with 5 bases between them. CDR3 size: 11 residues. Germline V CDR1 and CDR2: MGHRA, YSYEKL.

This sequence joins TRBV3-1 and TRBJ2-1, with TRBD2 as a possible D gene (6 bases). This CDR3 contains 12 residues. Germline-derived CDR1 and CDR2 are LGHDT and YNNKEL (reference sequence). The V end lost 4 bases, the J end lost 9 bases, and 10 bases lay between the germline ends. In nucleotides, the CDR3 is TGTGCCAGCAGCCGGCGGGGAATTGAGCAGTTCTTC. Translation: CASSRRGIEQFF.

V is TRBV11-3 and J is TRBJ2-2; D remains unclear. Trimming took off 1 base at V and 6 bases at J, with 6 bases between the two ends. The CDR3 runs 13 residues. CDR1 SGHNT and CDR2 YENEEA come from the germline V gene. The CDR3 DNA sequence: TGTGCCAGCAGCTTAGTGGTTGCCGGGGAGCTGTTTTTT. This sequence encodes CASSLVVAGELFF.

This rearrangement joins TRBV13 to TRBJ2-1; D call uncertain. The CDR3 is 12 residues long. V was clipped by 4 bases and J by 8 bases, with 9 bases between them. Per the germline V gene, CDR1 is PRHDT and CDR2 is FYEKMQ (reference sequence). CDR3 sequence (DNA): TGTGCCAGCAGCTCTTCGGTGGATGAGCAGTTCTTC. It is translated as CASSSSVDEQFF. The whole variable domain, remainder taken from reference TRBV13 and TRBJ2-1, is AAGVIQSPRHLIKEKRETATLKCYPIPRHDTVYWYQQGPGQDPQFLISFYEKMQSDKGSIPDRFSAQQFSDYHSELNMSSLELGDSALYFCASSSSVDEQFFGPGTRLTVL.

The table lists this clone with many counts. Written as DNA, the CDR3 is TGTGCCAGCGGCGGGACACGCCAAGAGACCCAGTACTTC. Translated, it gives CASGGTRQETQYF. The chain couples TRBV2 to TRBJ2-5; tentatively, D is TRBD1 or TRBD2 (6 bases each). CDR3 length: 13 residues. Germline V gives CDR1 SNHLY, CDR2 FYNNEI. V was cut by 8 bases and J by 1 base, with 11 bases left in between. Full variable domain (outside the CDR3, taken from reference TRBV2 and TRBJ2-5): EPEVTQTPSHQVTQMGQEVILRCVPISNHLYFYWYRQILGQKVEFLVSFYNNEISEKSEIFDDQFSVERPDGSNFTLKIRSTKLEDSAMYFCASGGTRQETQYFGPGTRLLVL.

This clone occurred a few times. A read error may be the cause here, since a much bigger clone is one base away. V and J are TRBV3-1 and TRBJ1-1, with D tentatively TRBD1 (5 bases). CDR1 is LGHDT and CDR2 is YNNKEL in the germline V gene (reference sequence). This CDR3 spans 13 amino acids. The CDR3: CASSRGTPIGASF. The CDR3 DNA follows: TGTGCCAGCAGCCGTGGGACCCCCATCGGGGCTTCCTTT.

The CDR3 is CASSLESGTDTQYF. The CDR3 DNA follows: TGTGCCAGCAGCTTAGAGTCCGGCACAGATACGCAGTATTTT. The chain uses TRBV11-2 and TRBJ2-3, with D hard to call. CDR1 and CDR2 from the germline V gene are SGHAT and FQNNGV. V was clipped by 0 bases and J by 1 base, with 5 bases between them. The CDR3 consists of 14 residues.

J is TRBJ1-2 and V is TRBV24-1; TRBD1 matches 7 bases. V was pared by 4 bases and J by 8 bases, with 9 bases of the junction left unmatched. The CDR3 runs to 14 residues. Germline CDR1 KGHDR, CDR2 SFDVKD. This chain's CDR3 is CATSDPGTAKGYTF. The CDR3 DNA is TGTGCCACCAGTGACCCAGGGACAGCCAAAGGCTACACCTTC.

This clone was seen ten or more times. The rearrangement uses TRBV3-1 and TRBJ1-5; 7 positions agree with TRBD1. The CDR3 contains 15 residues. The V and J ends lost 2 bases and 1 base, in that order; junction bases with no gene match: 2. The germline V gene encodes CDR1 LGHDT and CDR2 YNNKEL (reference sequence). CDR3 in amino acids: CASSQLTGSNQPQHF. CDR3 DNA: TGTGCCAGCAGCCAACTGACAGGGAGCAATCAGCCCCAGCATTTT. The entire variable domain, with the rest obtained from reference TRBV3-1 and TRBJ1-5, is as follows: DTAVSQTPKYLVTQMGNDKSIKCEQNLGHDTMYWYKQDSKKFLKIMFSYNNKELIINETVPNRFSPKSPDKAHLNLHINSLELGDSAVYFCASSQLTGSNQPQHFGDGTRLSIL.

A few counts support this clone. The chain has TRBV20-1 and TRBJ2-1, with unresolved D. The germline CDR1 and CDR2 sequences are DFQATT and SNEGSKA (reference sequence). The CDR3 totals 13 residues. V was pared by 2 bases and J by 5 bases, with 10 bases between. The CDR3 region is CSARPIINNEQFF. The CDR3 nucleotides are TGCAGTGCTAGACCTATCATTAACAATGAGCAGTTCTTC.

V usage is TRBV11-2 and J usage is TRBJ2-5; 7 bases align to TRBD1. Unmatched junction bases numbered 3, after V lost 4 bases and J lost 7 bases. CDR1 is SGHAT and CDR2 is FQNNGV in the germline V gene. CDR3 length equals 12 residues. For the CDR3, the DNA is TGTGCCAGCAGCTCAGGGGGTGGGACCCAGTACTTC. It translates to CASSSGGGTQYF.

This clone came up many times. This rearrangement joins TRBV4-2 to TRBJ1-1, with TRBD1 matching over 9 bases. The CDR3 extends over 14 amino acids. Looked up from germline, CDR1 is LGHNA and CDR2 is YNFKEQ. V was pared by 3 bases and J by 3 bases, with 2 bases of the junction left unmatched. In nucleotides, the CDR3 is TGTGCCAGCAGCCAGCGGACAGGGGACACTGAAGCTTTCTTT. Its translation is CASSQRTGDTEAFF.

In this sample, this clone is medium-sized. The rearrangement uses TRBV6-1 and TRBJ1-2; D call uncertain. The CDR3 is made up of 14 amino acids. In germline, CDR1 is MNHNS, CDR2 SASEGT. V shed 6 bases and J shed 2 bases, with 13 bases lying between them. This CDR3 reads CASSTGRHNYGYTF. The DNA for the CDR3 is TGTGCCAGCAGCACCGGACGGCACAACTATGGCTACACCTTC.

This clone has only a few counts. This rearrangement joins TRBV12-3 or TRBV12-4 to TRBJ2-2; tentatively, D is TRBD2 (6 bases). Trimming took 5 bases from V and 3 from J, leaving 10 bases between them. This CDR3 comprises 14 residues. CDR3 loop: CASSSGYDTGELFF. The CDR3 bases are TGTGCCAGCAGTAGCGGGTACGACACCGGGGAGCTGTTTTTT.

This clone was seen a few times. The chain uses TRBV6-1 and TRBJ1-2, with 8 nucleotides matching TRBD1. This CDR3 is built from 14 residues. Germline V gives CDR1 MNHNS, CDR2 SASEGT. V shed 1 base and J 5 bases; nucleotides not matched to a gene: 3. The CDR3 bases are TGTGCCAGCAGTGAAGGGACAGGGTTGTATGGCTACACCTTC. This gives the protein CASSEGTGLYGYTF.

This clone was detected many times. This chain connects TRBV29-1 to TRBJ2-7; 10 bases fit TRBD1. CDR3 length equals 18 residues. The germline V gene encodes CDR1 SQVTM and CDR2 ANQGSEA. Trimming cost V 1 base and J 3 bases; bases outside gene matches: 15. In DNA, the CDR3 is TGCAGCGTTGAAGGTGGAAATTTGCCGGGACAGGGGAGCTACGAGCAGTACTTC. It translates to CSVEGGNLPGQGSYEQYF.

This clone was detected many times. V usage is TRBV3-1 and J usage is TRBJ2-5; D may correspond to TRBD1 or TRBD2 (6 bases each). Germline lookup yields CDR1 LGHDT and CDR2 YNNKEL (reference sequence). The V and J ends lost 1 base and 5 bases respectively, with 11 bases between them. The CDR3 runs 14 residues. CDR3: CASSQVGGWETQYF. CDR3 in DNA: TGTGCCAGCAGCCAAGTGGGGGGCTGGGAGACCCAGTACTTC.

This clone is classed as medium-sized. The V and J genes are TRBV28 and TRBJ2-1; the D is unclear. The CDR3 has 12 amino acids. V gave up 6 bases and J gave up 5 bases, with 8 bases separating them. Germline assignment: CDR1 MDHEN and CDR2 SYDVKM. The CDR3 loop reads CASSSNNNEQFF. The CDR3 DNA is TGTGCCAGCAGCTCCAACAACAATGAGCAGTTCTTC.